The next 29 T cell receptor beta chains were all read from a single sample in a study of cytomegalovirus exposure and HLA in healthy donors. Data came from immunoSEQ multiplex PCR; TCRdb stores just in-frame clones and leaves some out. The profile shows 250,000 to 350,000 clones, roughly nine tenths of them singletons. Material: PBMCs. The origin of the receptors is a woman aged 25-40 years in good health and CMV-seropositive.

V gene TRBV27 combines with J gene TRBJ2-2, with D possibly TRBD1 on 5 matching bases. Germline CDR1 is MNHEY and CDR2 is SMNVEV (reference sequence). V was cut by 3 bases and J by 5 bases, with 16 bases left in between. This CDR3 is 16 amino acids long. The CDR3 DNA is TGTGCCAGCAGTTTCACGGCGACAGTGCGGACCGGGGAGCTGTTTTTT. Translating gives CASSFTATVRTGELFF.

The chain combines TRBV28 with TRBJ2-1; D is uncertain. The germline V gene has CDR1 MDHEN and CDR2 SYDVKM. The CDR3 contains 14 residues. V was pared by 1 base and J by 9 bases, with 13 bases between. This CDR3 reads CASSLFTTVTEQFF. CDR3 DNA: TGTGCCAGCAGTTTATTCACCACTGTGACTGAGCAGTTCTTC.

The chain joins TRBV20-1 to TRBJ1-2; D call uncertain. This CDR3 has 9 residues. Germline values: CDR1 DFQATT, CDR2 SNEGSKA (reference sequence). CDR3 in DNA: TGCAGACAAGGGCGAGGCTACACCTTC. Encoded protein: CRQGRGYTF.

In the case of this clone: Additional DNA sequences in this sample encode the identical CDR3. The chain combines TRBV5-1 with TRBJ2-5; TRBD2 aligns across 7 bases. With 1 base clipped from V and 4 bases from J, the junction kept 1 base outside the gene matches. Germline V gene lookup returns CDR1 SGHRS and CDR2 YFSETQ. The CDR3 has 13 residues. CDR3 region: CASSLTGGETQYF. The CDR3 bases are TGCGCCAGCAGCTTGACGGGGGGAGAGACCCAGTACTTC.

Only one count was recorded for this clone. This chain uses TRBV7-3 with TRBJ2-2; 7 bases fit TRBD2. V gave up 8 bases and J gave up 8 bases; unmatched junction bases: 2. The CDR3 has 11 amino acids. Germline lookup yields CDR1 SGHTA and CDR2 FQGTGA. CDR3 bases: TGTGCCAGCGGGAGGGGTGGGGAGCTGTTTTTT. It encodes CASGRGGELFF.

The V and J genes are TRBV7-8 and TRBJ1-6; D gene uncertain. Per the germline V gene, CDR1 is SGHVS and CDR2 is FQNEAQ. V lost 5 bases, J lost 0 bases, and 11 bases lay in between. CDR3 size: 16 residues. CDR3 sequence reads: CASSASGSSYNSPLHF. Here the CDR3 DNA reads TGTGCCAGCAGCGCGTCGGGAAGCTCCTATAATTCACCCCTCCACTTT.

In DNA, the CDR3 is TGTGCCAGCAGCTTAGAAGGTTTACCCTACAATGAGCAGTTCTTC. It encodes CASSLEGLPYNEQFF. The chain uses TRBV7-6 and TRBJ2-1, with no clear D. The germline V gene encodes CDR1 SGHVS and CDR2 FNYEAQ. Between the trimmed V and J ends, which lost 1 base and 2 bases, there was a span of 9 bases. The CDR3 runs to 15 residues.

The gene calls are TRBV19 and TRBJ1-5; maybe TRBD1 (6 bases). Germline V gene data show CDR1 as LNHDA and CDR2 as SQIVND (reference sequence). Between the trimmed V and J ends, which lost 3 bases and 7 bases, there was a span of 13 bases. CDR3 size: 14 residues. In nucleotides, the CDR3 is TGTGCCAGTAGTATGGGGGCGGTGGGGCAGCCCCAGCATTTT. As protein: CASSMGAVGQPQHF.

This sequence joins TRBV9 and TRBJ2-1; no clear D gene. Deletions cut 0 bases from V and 4 bases from J, with 5 bases between. This CDR3 is built from 13 residues. Germline V gene lookup returns CDR1 SGDLS and CDR2 YYNGEE. CDR3 amino acids: CASSVGWYNEQFF. DNA for the CDR3: TGTGCCAGCAGCGTAGGCTGGTACAATGAGCAGTTCTTC.

The CDR3 loop is CASSGTALRYEQYF. CDR3 nucleotides: TGTGCCAGCAGTGGGACGGCCCTTCGCTACGAGCAGTACTTC. V usage is TRBV27 and J usage is TRBJ2-7; possibly TRBD1 or TRBD2 for D (5 bases each). The CDR3 consists of 14 residues. Trimming shortened V by 5 bases and J by 3 bases, and 14 bases separated the two germline ends. Germline assignment: CDR1 MNHEY and CDR2 SMNVEV (reference sequence).

The chain combines TRBV4-2 with TRBJ2-1; TRBD2 agrees at 8 bases. Per the germline V gene, CDR1 is LGHNA and CDR2 is YNFKEQ. The CDR3 is 16 residues long. V lost 1 base to trimming and J lost 5 bases; unmatched junction nucleotides: 7. This CDR3 reads CASSQVMRGANNEQFF. The CDR3 bases are TGTGCCAGCAGCCAAGTTATGCGGGGGGCAAACAATGAGCAGTTCTTC.

CDR3 coding DNA: TGTGCCAGCAGCTTAGATCTACGGCAGGGATGGTCATTCTATGGCTACACCTTC. This encodes CASSLDLRQGWSFYGYTF. This sequence joins TRBV11-2 and TRBJ1-2, with a possible D match to TRBD1 (5 bases). This CDR3 comprises 18 residues. CDR1 and CDR2 (germline): SGHAT, FQNNGV. Trimming shortened V by 0 bases and J by 4 bases, and 21 bases separated the two germline ends.

This sequence joins TRBV7-9 and TRBJ1-5; D not resolved. Germline-derived CDR1 and CDR2 are SEHNR and FQNEAQ (reference sequence). The CDR3 sequence is 16 residues long. Between the trimmed V and J ends, which lost 2 bases and 2 bases, there was a span of 13 bases. CDR3 nucleotide sequence: TGTGCCAGCAGCTTACACGGACGAGGAGGCAATCAGCCCCAGCATTTT. As protein: CASSLHGRGGNQPQHF.

This chain connects TRBV19 to TRBJ2-1, with D possibly matching TRBD2 (6 bases). The CDR3 runs 16 residues. Germline V gives CDR1 LNHDA, CDR2 SQIVND (reference sequence). The V end lost 2 bases, the J end lost 0 bases, and 11 bases lay between the germline ends. The CDR3 protein is CASSILSGSSYNEQFF. The CDR3 DNA reads TGTGCCAGTAGTATACTTAGCGGTAGCTCCTACAATGAGCAGTTCTTC.

The genes are TRBV7-3 and TRBJ2-1; no definite D call. The CDR3 contains 14 residues. V was clipped by 4 bases and J by 10 bases, with 17 bases between them. Germline V gives CDR1 SGHTA, CDR2 FQGTGA. CDR3 region: CASSSDIAPFEQFF. For the CDR3, the DNA is TGTGCCAGCAGCTCCGACATTGCGCCTTTCGAGCAGTTCTTC.

This chain links TRBV11-2 with TRBJ2-1; D is unclear. From germline, CDR1 is SGHAT and CDR2 FQNNGV. Trimming pared 2 bases from V and 8 bases from J, leaving 4 bases between. There are 11 residues in the CDR3. The CDR3 DNA follows: TGTGCCAGCAGCTTAATCGATGAGCAGTTCTTC. Translating gives CASSLIDEQFF.

V gene TRBV7-6 combines with J gene TRBJ2-5, with 12 bases fitting TRBD2. The trim removed 3 bases at V and 5 bases at J, leaving 7 bases unmatched. The CDR3 consists of 16 residues. The germline V gene has CDR1 SGHVS and CDR2 FNYEAQ. The CDR3, as DNA: TGTGCCAGCAGCTTGGGGGCTAGCGGGGGGGCGGAGACCCAGTACTTC. It is translated as CASSLGASGGAETQYF.

This clone occurred a few times. This chain links TRBV5-1 with TRBJ2-7; 9 nucleotides match TRBD1. The CDR3 has 13 residues. Germline lookup yields CDR1 SGHRS and CDR2 YFSETQ. The J segment lost 7 bases and the V segment lost 4 bases, leaving 6 bases of the junction unmatched. The CDR3 region has the DNA TGCGCCAGCAGCCCAACAGGGGGCGGTGAGCAGTACTTC. Amino acid sequence: CASSPTGGGEQYF.

The V gene is TRBV9, the J gene TRBJ1-6; TRBD1 matches 10 bases. Trimming cost V 3 bases and J 9 bases; bases outside gene matches: 6. This CDR3 comprises 15 residues. Germline V gene lookup returns CDR1 SGDLS and CDR2 YYNGEE. The CDR3: CASSEKTGGGSPLHF. CDR3 coding DNA: TGTGCCAGCAGCGAAAAGACAGGGGGCGGTTCACCCCTCCACTTT. Using reference TRBV9 and TRBJ1-6 for the parts outside the CDR3, the full variable domain is DSGVTQTPKHLITATGQRVTLRCSPRSGDLSVYWYQQSLDQGLQFLIQYYNGEERAKGNILERFSAQQFPDLHSELNLSSLELGDSALYFCASSEKTGGGSPLHFGNGTRLTVT.

The gene calls are TRBV28 and TRBJ2-3; D perhaps matches TRBD2 (5 bases). The germline CDR1 and CDR2 sequences are MDHEN and SYDVKM. V lost 10 bases and J lost 1, with 15 bases in between. The CDR3 is 14 residues long. The CDR3 here is CATEAAWGTDTQYF. The DNA for the CDR3 is TGTGCCACCGAAGCGGCGTGGGGCACAGATACGCAGTATTTT.

The chain links TRBV7-9 to TRBJ2-7; D uncertain. V lost 0 bases and J lost 3, with 12 bases in between. CDR3 size: 15 residues. In germline, CDR1 is SEHNR, CDR2 FQNEAQ (reference sequence). The DNA for the CDR3 is TGTGCCAGCAGCTTAGCGGTTGGCGAAGACTACGAGCAGTACTTC. Translated: CASSLAVGEDYEQYF.

The chain couples TRBV29-1 to TRBJ2-7; D tentatively fits TRBD1 or TRBD2 (5 bases each). The V and J ends lost 8 bases and 2 bases respectively, with 25 bases between them. There are 16 residues in the CDR3. Germline V gene data show CDR1 as SQVTM and CDR2 as ANQGSEA. The CDR3 sequence: CSPLGTYSSYPYEQYF. The CDR3 DNA is TGCAGCCCTTTGGGGACCTACTCGAGCTACCCCTACGAGCAGTACTTC.

The chain joins TRBV6-6 to TRBJ2-2; TRBD2 aligns across 12 bases. Unmatched junction bases numbered 5, after V lost 6 bases and J lost 6 bases. The CDR3 is 15 residues long. CDR1 is MNHNY and CDR2 is SVGAGI in the germline V gene (reference sequence). As DNA, the CDR3 is TGTGCCAGCAGACTAGCGGGAGGTAATGCCGGGGAGCTGTTTTTT. This gives the protein CASRLAGGNAGELFF.

The chain couples TRBV7-8 to TRBJ2-1; the match to TRBD2 covers 10 bases. The V and J ends lost 7 bases and 9 bases, in that order; junction bases with no gene match: 12. Per germline, CDR1 SGHVS and CDR2 FQNEAQ. This CDR3 spans 15 amino acids. CDR3 loop: CASTRAGGPLGEQFF. In DNA form, the CDR3 reads TGTGCCAGCACGCGAGCGGGAGGGCCTTTAGGTGAGCAGTTCTTC.

CDR3 amino acids: CAWRRTGSGNQPQHF. DNA of the CDR3: TGTGCCTGGAGGAGGACAGGGTCTGGCAATCAGCCCCAGCATTTT. The chain links TRBV30 to TRBJ1-5; 8 bases map to TRBD1. CDR3 length: 15 residues. V shed 3 bases, J shed 2 bases, and the junction held 6 bases outside the gene matches. The germline V gene has CDR1 GTSNPN and CDR2 SVGIG (reference sequence). The full variable domain, in which reference TRBV30 and TRBJ1-5 provide the parts outside the CDR3, is SQTIHQWPATLVQPVGSPLSLECTVEGTSNPNLYWYRQAAGRGLQLLFYSVGIGQISSEVPQNLSASRPQDRQFILSSKKLLLSDSGFYLCAWRRTGSGNQPQHFGDGTRLSIL.

This clone was seen once. This chain uses TRBV2 with TRBJ2-5; TRBD2 matches at 11 bases. The ends lost 7 bases at V and 5 bases at J; junction bases unmatched: 9. There are 15 residues in the CDR3. Germline CDR1 SNHLY, CDR2 FYNNEI. For the CDR3, the DNA is TGTGCCAGCAAGACTAGCGGGGCCCCAAGGGAGACCCAGTACTTC. It translates to CASKTSGAPRETQYF.

This clone was observed at least ten times. Other DNA sequences in the sample encode the same CDR3. The J gene is TRBJ1-1, the V gene TRBV20-1; no reliable D call. CDR3 length equals 11 residues. V dropped 6 bases and J dropped 4 bases, with 9 bases sitting between them. Germline V CDR1 and CDR2: DFQATT, SNEGSKA (reference sequence). The chain's CDR3 is CSARGSTEAFF. CDR3 nucleotide sequence: TGCAGTGCCCGAGGGAGCACTGAAGCTTTCTTT.

The chain joins TRBV9 to TRBJ2-1, with TRBD2 matching over 11 bases. Losses at the gene ends were 3 bases for V and 6 bases for J; bases not matched to a gene: 8. CDR1 is SGDLS, CDR2 YYNGEE, per germline. The CDR3 extends over 16 amino acids. The CDR3 DNA follows: TGTGCCAGCAGCGCTCTGACTAGCGGGGTCCTCAATGAGCAGTTCTTC. It is translated as CASSALTSGVLNEQFF.

The chain carries TRBV7-9 and TRBJ2-7; the match to TRBD2 covers 7 bases. J lost 1 base, V lost 0 bases, and 3 bases had no gene match. CDR1 is SEHNR and CDR2 is FQNEAQ in the germline V gene (reference sequence). The CDR3 contains 15 residues. As DNA, the CDR3 is TGTGCCAGCAGCTTAGCGACTAGCCCGTCCTACGAGCAGTACTTC. Translating it yields CASSLATSPSYEQYF.